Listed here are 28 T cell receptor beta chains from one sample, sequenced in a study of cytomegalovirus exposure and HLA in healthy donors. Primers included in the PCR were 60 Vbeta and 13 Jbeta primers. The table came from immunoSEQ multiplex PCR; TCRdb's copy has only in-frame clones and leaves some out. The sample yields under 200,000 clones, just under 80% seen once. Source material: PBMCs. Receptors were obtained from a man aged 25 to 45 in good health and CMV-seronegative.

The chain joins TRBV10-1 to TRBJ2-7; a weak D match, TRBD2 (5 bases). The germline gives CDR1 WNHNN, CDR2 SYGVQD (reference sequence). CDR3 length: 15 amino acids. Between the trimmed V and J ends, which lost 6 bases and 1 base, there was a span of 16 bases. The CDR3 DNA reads TGCGCCAGCAGGAGAAGGGTTTCGGGGTCCTACGAGCAGTACTTC. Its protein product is CASRRRVSGSYEQYF.

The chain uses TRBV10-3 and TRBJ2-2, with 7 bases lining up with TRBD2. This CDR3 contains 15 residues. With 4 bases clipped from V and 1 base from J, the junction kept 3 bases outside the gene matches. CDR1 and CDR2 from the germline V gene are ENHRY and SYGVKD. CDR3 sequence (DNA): TGTGCCATCAGTGGGCCTAGCGGGAACACCGGGGAGCTGTTTTTT. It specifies CAISGPSGNTGELFF.

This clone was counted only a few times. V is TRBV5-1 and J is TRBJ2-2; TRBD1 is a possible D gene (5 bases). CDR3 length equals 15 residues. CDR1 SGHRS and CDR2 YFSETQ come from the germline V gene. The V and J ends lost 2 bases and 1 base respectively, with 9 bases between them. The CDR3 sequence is CASSFRQKNTGELFF. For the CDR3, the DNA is TGCGCCAGCAGCTTTCGACAGAAGAACACCGGGGAGCTGTTTTTT.

The CDR3 is CASSLQGPTNEKLFF. The CDR3 DNA sequence: TGTGCCAGCAGCCTCCAGGGTCCTACCAATGAAAAACTGTTTTTT. The gene calls are TRBV7-9 and TRBJ1-4, with a weak D call TRBD1 (5 bases). From germline, CDR1 is SEHNR and CDR2 FQNEAQ (reference sequence). The CDR3 has 15 amino acids. V lost 5 bases and J lost 5, with 15 bases in between.

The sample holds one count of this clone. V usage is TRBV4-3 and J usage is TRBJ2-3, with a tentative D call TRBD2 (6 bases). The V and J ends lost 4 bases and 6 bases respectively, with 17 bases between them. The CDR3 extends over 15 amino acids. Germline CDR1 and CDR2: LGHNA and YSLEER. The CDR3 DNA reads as TGCGCCAGCAGCCCGACTAGTGGCGCGGCGGATACGCAGTATTTT. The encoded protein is CASSPTSGAADTQYF.

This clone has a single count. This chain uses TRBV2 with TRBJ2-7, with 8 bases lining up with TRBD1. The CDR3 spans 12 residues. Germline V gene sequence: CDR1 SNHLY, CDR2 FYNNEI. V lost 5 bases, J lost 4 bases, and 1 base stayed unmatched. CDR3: CASSRTGYEQYF. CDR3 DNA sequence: TGTGCCAGCAGTCGGACAGGGTACGAGCAGTACTTC.

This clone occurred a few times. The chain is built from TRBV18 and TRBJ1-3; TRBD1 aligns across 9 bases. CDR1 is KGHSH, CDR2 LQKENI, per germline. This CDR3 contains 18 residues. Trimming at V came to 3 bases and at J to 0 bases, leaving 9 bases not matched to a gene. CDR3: CASSPTPGQGHSGNTIYF. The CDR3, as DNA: TGTGCCAGCTCACCCACGCCGGGACAGGGTCACTCTGGAAACACCATATATTTT.

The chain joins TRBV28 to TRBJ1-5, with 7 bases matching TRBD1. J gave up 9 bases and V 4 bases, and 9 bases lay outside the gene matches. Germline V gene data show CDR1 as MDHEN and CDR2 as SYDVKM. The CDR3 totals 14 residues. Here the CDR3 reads CASSSGQARRPQHF. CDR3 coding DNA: TGTGCCAGCAGTTCCGGACAGGCCCGGAGGCCCCAGCATTTT.

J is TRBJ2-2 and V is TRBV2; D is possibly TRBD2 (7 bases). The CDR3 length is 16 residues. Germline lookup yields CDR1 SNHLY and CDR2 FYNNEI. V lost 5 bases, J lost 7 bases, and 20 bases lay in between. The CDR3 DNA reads TGTGCCAGCAGTCCTCGGGCGTCGGGGGGCGGCGGGGAGCTGTTTTTT. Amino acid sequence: CASSPRASGGGGELFF. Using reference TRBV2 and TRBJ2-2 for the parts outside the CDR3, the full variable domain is EPEVTQTPSHQVTQMGQEVILRCVPISNHLYFYWYRQILGQKVEFLVSFYNNEISEKSEIFDDQFSVERPDGSNFTLKIRSTKLEDSAMYFCASSPRASGGGGELFFGEGSRLTVL.

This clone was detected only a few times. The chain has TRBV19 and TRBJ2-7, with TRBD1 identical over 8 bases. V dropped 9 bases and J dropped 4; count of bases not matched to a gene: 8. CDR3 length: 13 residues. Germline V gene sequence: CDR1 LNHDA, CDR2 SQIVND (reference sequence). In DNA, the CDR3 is TGTGCCAGCGAAGACAGGGGTGGGTACGAGCAGTACTTC. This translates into CASEDRGGYEQYF.

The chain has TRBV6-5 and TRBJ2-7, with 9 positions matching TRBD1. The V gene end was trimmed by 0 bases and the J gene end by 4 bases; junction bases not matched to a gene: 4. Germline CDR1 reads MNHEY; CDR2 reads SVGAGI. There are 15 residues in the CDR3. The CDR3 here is CASSYSLQGAYEQYF. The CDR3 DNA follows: TGTGCCAGCAGTTACTCCTTACAGGGGGCTTACGAGCAGTACTTC.

The CDR3 loop reads CASSFGFGRGGYTQYF. CDR3 in DNA: TGTGCCAGCAGCTTTGGTTTTGGGCGGGGGGGATATACGCAGTATTTT. The rearrangement joins TRBV7-8 to TRBJ2-3, with TRBD2 matching 9 bases. V shed 3 bases and J 7 bases; nucleotides not matched to a gene: 11. This CDR3 is 16 amino acids long. Germline V CDR1 and CDR2: SGHVS, FQNEAQ.

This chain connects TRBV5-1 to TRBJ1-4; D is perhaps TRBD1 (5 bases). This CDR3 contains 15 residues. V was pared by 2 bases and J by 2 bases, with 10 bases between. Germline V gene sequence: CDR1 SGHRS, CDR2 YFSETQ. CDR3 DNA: TGCGCCAGCAGCTTCCTGGGGCAGACTAATGAAAAACTGTTTTTT. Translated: CASSFLGQTNEKLFF.

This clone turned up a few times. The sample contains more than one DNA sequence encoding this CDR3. CDR3 DNA: TGTGCCAGCAGTGAAGGAGGGGGACAGGGTTGGGAGACCCAGTACTTC. Amino acid sequence: CASSEGGGQGWETQYF. The V and J genes are TRBV6-1 and TRBJ2-5; TRBD1 matches 9 bases. The ends lost 1 base at V and 5 bases at J; junction bases unmatched: 8. Germline V CDR1 and CDR2: MNHNS, SASEGT. The CDR3 has 16 residues.

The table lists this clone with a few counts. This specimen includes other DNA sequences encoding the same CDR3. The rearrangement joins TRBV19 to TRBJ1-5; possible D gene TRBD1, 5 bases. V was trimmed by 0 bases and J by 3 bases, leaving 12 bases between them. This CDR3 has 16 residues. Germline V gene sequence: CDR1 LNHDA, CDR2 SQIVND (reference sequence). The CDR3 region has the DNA TGTGCCAGTAGTATAGAATATGCAGGGCCCAATCAGCCCCAGCATTTT. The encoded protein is CASSIEYAGPNQPQHF.

CDR3: CASSSPRVSNQPQHF. CDR3 nucleotides: TGTGCCAGCAGTTCTCCTCGGGTTAGCAATCAGCCCCAGCATTTT. V gene TRBV28 combines with J gene TRBJ1-5; no reliable D call. CDR1 and CDR2 from the germline V gene are MDHEN and SYDVKM. The ends were cut back, 4 bases at V and 0 bases at J, with 10 bases in the middle. The CDR3 has 15 amino acids.

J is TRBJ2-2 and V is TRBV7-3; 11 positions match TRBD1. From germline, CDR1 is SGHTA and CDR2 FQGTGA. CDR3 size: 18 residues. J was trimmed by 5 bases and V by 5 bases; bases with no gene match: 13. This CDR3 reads CASSRHTTGTGGTGELFF. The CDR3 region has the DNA TGTGCCAGCAGCCGACATACGACCGGGACAGGGGGTACCGGGGAGCTGTTTTTT.

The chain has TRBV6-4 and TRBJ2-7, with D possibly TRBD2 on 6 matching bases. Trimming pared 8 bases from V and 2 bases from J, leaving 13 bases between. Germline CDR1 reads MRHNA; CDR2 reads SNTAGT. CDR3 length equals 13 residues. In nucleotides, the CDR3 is TGTGCCAGCGAGAGCGGGCTCCCCTACGAGCAGTACTTC. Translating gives CASESGLPYEQYF.

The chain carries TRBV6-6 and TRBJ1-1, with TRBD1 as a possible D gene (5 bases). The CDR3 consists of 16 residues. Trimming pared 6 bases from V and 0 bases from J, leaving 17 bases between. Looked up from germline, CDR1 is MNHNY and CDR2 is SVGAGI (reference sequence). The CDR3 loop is CASSSFTGTMNTEAFF. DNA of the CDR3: TGTGCCAGCAGCTCCTTTACAGGTACCATGAACACTGAAGCTTTCTTT.

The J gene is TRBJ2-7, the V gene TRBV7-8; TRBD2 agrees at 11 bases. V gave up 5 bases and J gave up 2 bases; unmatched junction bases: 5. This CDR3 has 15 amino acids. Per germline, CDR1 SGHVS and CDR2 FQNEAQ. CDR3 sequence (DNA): TGTGCCAGCAGCCTAGGACTAGCGGGTCCCTACGAGCAGTACTTC. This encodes CASSLGLAGPYEQYF.

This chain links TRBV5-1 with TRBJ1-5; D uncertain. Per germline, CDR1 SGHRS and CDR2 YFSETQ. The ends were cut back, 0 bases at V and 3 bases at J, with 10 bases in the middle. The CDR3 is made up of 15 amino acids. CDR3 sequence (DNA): TGCGCCAGCAGCTTGGAAGCAGGCAACAATCAGCCCCAGCATTTT. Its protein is CASSLEAGNNQPQHF. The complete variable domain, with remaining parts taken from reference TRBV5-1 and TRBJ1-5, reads KAGVTQTPRYLIKTRGQQVTLSCSPISGHRSVSWYQQTPGQGLQFLFEYFSETQRNKGNFPGRFSGRQFSNSRSEMNVSTLELGDSALYLCASSLEAGNNQPQHFGDGTRLSIL.

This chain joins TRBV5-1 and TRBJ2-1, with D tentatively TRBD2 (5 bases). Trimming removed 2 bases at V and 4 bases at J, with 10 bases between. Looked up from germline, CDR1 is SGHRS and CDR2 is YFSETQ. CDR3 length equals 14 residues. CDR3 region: CASSFVSAYNEQFF. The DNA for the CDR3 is TGCGCCAGCAGCTTTGTTAGCGCATACAATGAGCAGTTCTTC.

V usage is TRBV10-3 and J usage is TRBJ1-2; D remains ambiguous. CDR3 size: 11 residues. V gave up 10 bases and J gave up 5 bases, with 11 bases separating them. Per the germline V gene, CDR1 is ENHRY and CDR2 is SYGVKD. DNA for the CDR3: TGTGCCACTTATGGAGGTTATGGCTACACCTTC. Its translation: CATYGGYGYTF.

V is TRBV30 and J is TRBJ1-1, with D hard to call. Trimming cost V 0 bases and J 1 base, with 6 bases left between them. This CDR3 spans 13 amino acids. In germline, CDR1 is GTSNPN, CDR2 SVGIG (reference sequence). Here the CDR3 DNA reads TGTGCCTGGAGTGTACGAGGGAACACTGAAGCTTTCTTT. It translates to CAWSVRGNTEAFF.

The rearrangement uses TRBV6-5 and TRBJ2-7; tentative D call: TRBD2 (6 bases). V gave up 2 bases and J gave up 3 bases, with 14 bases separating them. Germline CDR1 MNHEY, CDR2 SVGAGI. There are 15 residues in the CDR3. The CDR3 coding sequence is TGTGCCAGCAGTTACGACGGGCAGGGAGGCTACGAGCAGTACTTC. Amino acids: CASSYDGQGGYEQYF.

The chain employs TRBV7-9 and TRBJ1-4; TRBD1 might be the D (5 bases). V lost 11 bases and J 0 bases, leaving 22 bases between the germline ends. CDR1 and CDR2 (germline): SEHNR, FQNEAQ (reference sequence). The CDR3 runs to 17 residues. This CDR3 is CAHQPPDGGATNEKLFF. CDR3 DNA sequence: TGTGCCCACCAGCCCCCCGACGGGGGGGCAACTAATGAAAAACTGTTTTTT.

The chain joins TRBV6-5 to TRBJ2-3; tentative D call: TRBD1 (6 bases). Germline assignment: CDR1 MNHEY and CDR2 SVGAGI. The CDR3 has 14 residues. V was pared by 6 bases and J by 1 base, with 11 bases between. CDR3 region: CASRQGRGTDTQYF. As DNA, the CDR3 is TGTGCCAGCAGACAGGGTAGGGGCACAGATACGCAGTATTTT.

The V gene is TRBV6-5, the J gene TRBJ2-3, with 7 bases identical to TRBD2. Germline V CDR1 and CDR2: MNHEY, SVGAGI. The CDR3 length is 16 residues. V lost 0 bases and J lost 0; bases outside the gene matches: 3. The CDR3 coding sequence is TGTGCCAGCAGTTACTCGAGTAGCGGGAGCACAGATACGCAGTATTTT. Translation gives CASSYSSSGSTDTQYF.